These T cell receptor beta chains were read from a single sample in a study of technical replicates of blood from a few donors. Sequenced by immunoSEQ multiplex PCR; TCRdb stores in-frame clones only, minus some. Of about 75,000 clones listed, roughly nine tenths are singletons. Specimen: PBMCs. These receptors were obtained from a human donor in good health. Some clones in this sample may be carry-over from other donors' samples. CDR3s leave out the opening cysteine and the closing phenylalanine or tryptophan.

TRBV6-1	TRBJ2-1	ASSDLRAFFPGGNYNEQF
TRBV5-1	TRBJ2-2	ASSLPSGTGELF
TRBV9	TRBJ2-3	ASSRLLGGRDTQY
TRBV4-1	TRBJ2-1	ASSQASRGLYNEQF
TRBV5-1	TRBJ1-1	ASAKGGQGGEAF
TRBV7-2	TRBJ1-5	ASSLPTGSGNQPQH
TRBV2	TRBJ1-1	ASSASTVMNTEAF
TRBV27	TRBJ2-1	ASSLFIGGAYNEQF
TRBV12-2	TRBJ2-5	ASRLRDRNQETQY
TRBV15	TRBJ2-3	ATSRDSLVAGGRTDTQY
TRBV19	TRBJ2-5	ASSIGGSGGAGTQY
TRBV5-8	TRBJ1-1	ASSLAGARLVGTEAF
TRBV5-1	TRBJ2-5	ASTLAGQETQY
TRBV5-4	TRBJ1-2	ASSLEDNGQTYT
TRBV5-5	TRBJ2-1	ASSLTGGGNSYNEQF
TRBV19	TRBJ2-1	ASSIGTGYGEQF
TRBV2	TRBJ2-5	ASKGQGFSRETQY
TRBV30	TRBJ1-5	AWRGDSNQPQH
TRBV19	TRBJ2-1	ASSIRRGTYNEQF
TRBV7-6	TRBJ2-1	ASSPPSGIFDEQF
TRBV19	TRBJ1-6	ASSIELSRGPRSYNSPLH
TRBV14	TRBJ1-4	ASSPQGNEKLF
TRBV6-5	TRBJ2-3	ASRTGLAGDTQY
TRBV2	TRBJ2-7	ASSEESGRVYEQY
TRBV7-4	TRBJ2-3	ASSLSSGISTDTQY
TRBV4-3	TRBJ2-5	ASSQDGEGRETQY
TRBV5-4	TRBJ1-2	ASSNRLLYGYT
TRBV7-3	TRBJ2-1	ASSSQAGRRNNEQF
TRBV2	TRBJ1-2	ASSGLGQTYGYT
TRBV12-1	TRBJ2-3	ASSFPTINPTSGGPNRTDTQY
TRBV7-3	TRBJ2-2	ASSTSGAGSSAGELF
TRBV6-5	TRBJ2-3	ASRSSGGWGTQY